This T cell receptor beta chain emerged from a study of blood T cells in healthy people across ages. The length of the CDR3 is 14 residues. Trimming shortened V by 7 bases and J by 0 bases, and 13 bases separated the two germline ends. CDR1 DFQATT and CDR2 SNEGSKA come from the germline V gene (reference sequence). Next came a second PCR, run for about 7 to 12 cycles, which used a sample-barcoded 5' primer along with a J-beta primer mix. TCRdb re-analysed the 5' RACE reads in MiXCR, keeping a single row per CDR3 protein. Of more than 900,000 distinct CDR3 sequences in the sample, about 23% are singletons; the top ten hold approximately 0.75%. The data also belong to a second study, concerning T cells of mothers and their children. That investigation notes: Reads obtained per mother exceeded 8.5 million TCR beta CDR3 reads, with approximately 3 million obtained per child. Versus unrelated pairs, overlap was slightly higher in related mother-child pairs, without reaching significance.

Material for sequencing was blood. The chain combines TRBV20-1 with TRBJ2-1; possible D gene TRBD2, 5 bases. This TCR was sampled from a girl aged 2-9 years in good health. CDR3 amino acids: CSGGPDPSYNEQFF. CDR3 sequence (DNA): TGCAGTGGAGGGCCCGACCCCTCCTACAATGAGCAGTTCTTC.